This is a list of T cell receptor beta chains from one sample in a study of T cell repertoires in cytomegalovirus infection. MiXCR was run by TCRdb on the reads, yielding one entry per CDR3 protein. The sample lists 900,000 to 950,000 distinct CDR3 sequences, 31% occurring once. Their specific antigens are unknown. This specimen consisted of cultured CD8+ T cells from PBMCs, obtained from culture after CMV antigen stimulation. All receptors derive from a human donor in good health (CMV status not recorded). Some clones in this sample may be carry-over from other donors' samples. The CDR3 runs from the conserved cysteine through the conserved F or W. Fields, in order: clone size, J gene, D gene, CDR3 length, V gene, CDR3 DNA, CDR3 protein. A D gene is named only where the DNA matches it firmly. Rows give clone size only sometimes, using once, few, many, or a class for an expanded clone.

size: -
J: TRBJ1-1
D: TRBD1
length: 16
V: TRBV20-1
DNA: TGCAGTGCTGGGTCCCCAAACAGGGGGCGCGGTACTGAAGCTTTCTTT
CDR3: CSAGSPNRGRGTEAFF

size: many
J: TRBJ2-7
D: TRBD1
length: 14
V: TRBV6-6
DNA: TGTGCCAGCAGTTACTCCGGGACAGCCTACGAGCAGTACTTC
CDR3: CASSYSGTAYEQYF

size: -
J: TRBJ2-1
D: -
length: 13
V: TRBV6-1
DNA: TGTGCCAGCAGTGAATGGGGGGCGGTTGAGCAGTTCTTC
CDR3: CASSEWGAVEQFF

size: few
J: TRBJ1-2
D: -
length: 15
V: TRBV27
DNA: TGTGCCAGCAGTTTCAAACAGGGTCTGAACTATGGCTACACCTTC
CDR3: CASSFKQGLNYGYTF

size: -
J: TRBJ1-1
D: -
length: 12
V: TRBV10-3
DNA: TGTGCCATACGAACAGATCCCACTGAAGCTTTCTTT
CDR3: CAIRTDPTEAFF

size: -
J: TRBJ2-1
D: TRBD2
length: 15
V: TRBV19
DNA: TGTGCCAGTAGTATATCCCAGCGGGGCCACAATGAGCAGTTCTTC
CDR3: CASSISQRGHNEQFF

size: -
J: TRBJ1-3
D: -
length: 13
V: TRBV29-1
DNA: TGCAGCGTTCTACAGGGCGTTGGAAACACCATATATTTT
CDR3: CSVLQGVGNTIYF

size: -
J: TRBJ1-1
D: -
length: 15
V: TRBV27
DNA: TGTGCCAGCAGTTTACCTCCTTCGTCAAACACTGAAGCTTTCTTT
CDR3: CASSLPPSSNTEAFF

size: -
J: TRBJ1-1
D: -
length: 13
V: TRBV20-1
DNA: TGCAGTGCTATCCTCTCCGGGTTCACTGAAGCTTTCTTT
CDR3: CSAILSGFTEAFF

size: few
J: TRBJ1-5
D: TRBD1
length: 15
V: TRBV6-2/TRBV6-3
DNA: TGTGCCAGCAGTTCGGGACAGGGGTGGAATCAGCCCCAGCATTTT
CDR3: CASSSGQGWNQPQHF

size: few
J: TRBJ2-5
D: -
length: 13
V: TRBV7-2
DNA: TGTGCCAGCAGACGACTGGGCCAAGAGACCCAGTACTTC
CDR3: CASRRLGQETQYF

size: -
J: TRBJ2-5
D: -
length: 14
V: TRBV12-3/TRBV12-4
DNA: TGTGCCAGCACCCCTAGTGGGGCAGGGGAGACCCAGTACTTC
CDR3: CASTPSGAGETQYF

size: -
J: TRBJ1-1
D: -
length: 13
V: TRBV7-6
DNA: TGTGCCAGCAACTCACCGGGTGATGCCGAAGCTTTCTTT
CDR3: CASNSPGDAEAFF

size: -
J: TRBJ1-5
D: TRBD1
length: 15
V: TRBV5-1
DNA: TGCGCCAGCAGCCATTCAGGGGGCCGAGGGCAGCCCCAGCATTTT
CDR3: CASSHSGGRGQPQHF

size: few
J: TRBJ2-7
D: -
length: 11
V: TRBV2
DNA: TGTGCCATCCAAAAGGGTTACGAGCAGTACTTC
CDR3: CAIQKGYEQYF

size: few
J: TRBJ1-6
D: -
length: 15
V: TRBV4-1
DNA: TGCGCCAGCAGCCTCCAAGACAGCAATAATTCACCCCTCCACTTT
CDR3: CASSLQDSNNSPLHF

size: once
J: TRBJ1-2
D: -
length: 14
V: TRBV7-9
DNA: TGTGCCAGCAGCTTTTTGGTGGAGAGCTATGGCTACACCTTC
CDR3: CASSFLVESYGYTF

size: many
J: TRBJ2-4
D: -
length: 16
V: TRBV6-5
DNA: TGTGCCAGCAGTTACTCGATACGGATAGCCAAAAACATTCAGTACTTC
CDR3: CASSYSIRIAKNIQYF

size: many
J: TRBJ1-5
D: -
length: 16
V: TRBV4-1
DNA: TGCGCCAGCAGCCCCATAGAAGGACGGTTTAATCAGCCCCAGCATTTT
CDR3: CASSPIEGRFNQPQHF

size: -
J: TRBJ2-7
D: TRBD1
length: 17
V: TRBV6-6
DNA: TGTGCCAGCAGTTCCCGGGACAGGGGAGCCCCCAAAGACGAGCAGTACTTC
CDR3: CASSSRDRGAPKDEQYF

size: -
J: TRBJ2-1
D: -
length: 14
V: TRBV9
DNA: TGTGCCAGCAGCGTAGGCGGGGTCAGGGGTGAGCAGTTCTTC
CDR3: CASSVGGVRGEQFF

size: -
J: TRBJ2-7
D: TRBD1
length: 15
V: TRBV24-1
DNA: TGTGCCACCAGTGTTGGGACAGGGGGCTTCTACGAGCAGTACTTC
CDR3: CATSVGTGGFYEQYF

size: -
J: TRBJ2-2
D: TRBD2
length: 12
V: TRBV10-3
DNA: TGTGCCATCATGGGGGGGACCGGGGAGCTGTTTTTT
CDR3: CAIMGGTGELFF

size: -
J: TRBJ1-5
D: -
length: 15
V: TRBV29-1
DNA: TGCAGGCGAAACGACGAGGGACTTAGCAATCAGCCCCAGCATTTT
CDR3: CRRNDEGLSNQPQHF

size: -
J: TRBJ2-5
D: TRBD1
length: 15
V: TRBV12-3/TRBV12-4
DNA: TGTGCCAGCAGTTTAGGGGACAGGGAAGGGGAGACCCAGTACTTC
CDR3: CASSLGDREGETQYF

size: many
J: TRBJ2-7
D: -
length: 15
V: TRBV7-6
DNA: TGTGCCAGCAGCTTAGCGGGGGACGGACCCTACGAGCAGTACTTC
CDR3: CASSLAGDGPYEQYF

size: few
J: TRBJ2-1
D: -
length: 15
V: TRBV4-1
DNA: TGCGCCAGCAGCCACGCAGGGGCCGGTTACAATGAGCAGTTCTTC
CDR3: CASSHAGAGYNEQFF

size: -
J: TRBJ2-3
D: -
length: 13
V: TRBV2
DNA: TGTGCCAGCAGTGAAGCTTCGCGAGATACGCAGTATTTT
CDR3: CASSEASRDTQYF

size: -
J: TRBJ1-4
D: -
length: 12
V: TRBV14
DNA: TGTGCCAGCAGCTCCACTAGTGAAAAACTGTTTTTT
CDR3: CASSSTSEKLFF

size: -
J: TRBJ2-1
D: TRBD2
length: 17
V: TRBV12-5
DNA: TGTGCTAGTGGCACCCGGGGGGGCCGACACTCCTACAATGAGCAGTTCTTC
CDR3: CASGTRGGRHSYNEQFF

size: many
J: TRBJ2-7
D: -
length: 14
V: TRBV7-2
DNA: TGTGCCAGCAGCTTAGGGGCCTGGGCCTACGAGCAGTACTTC
CDR3: CASSLGAWAYEQYF

size: -
J: TRBJ2-1
D: -
length: 13
V: TRBV5-1
DNA: TGCGCCAGCAGCTCGGAAGCGGGCAATGAGCAGTTCTTC
CDR3: CASSSEAGNEQFF